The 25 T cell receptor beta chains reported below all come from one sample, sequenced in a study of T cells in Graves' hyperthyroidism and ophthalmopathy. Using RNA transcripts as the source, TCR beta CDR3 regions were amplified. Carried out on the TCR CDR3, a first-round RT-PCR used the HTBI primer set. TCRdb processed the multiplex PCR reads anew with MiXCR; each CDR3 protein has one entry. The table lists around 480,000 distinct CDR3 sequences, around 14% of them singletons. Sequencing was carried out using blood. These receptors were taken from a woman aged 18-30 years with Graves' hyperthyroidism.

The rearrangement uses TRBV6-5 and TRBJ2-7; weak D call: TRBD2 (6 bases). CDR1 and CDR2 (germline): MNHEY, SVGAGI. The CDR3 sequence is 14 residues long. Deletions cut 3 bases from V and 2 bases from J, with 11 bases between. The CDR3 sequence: CASSYSLAAYEQYF. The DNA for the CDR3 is TGTGCCAGCAGTTATTCACTAGCCGCCTACGAGCAGTACTTC.

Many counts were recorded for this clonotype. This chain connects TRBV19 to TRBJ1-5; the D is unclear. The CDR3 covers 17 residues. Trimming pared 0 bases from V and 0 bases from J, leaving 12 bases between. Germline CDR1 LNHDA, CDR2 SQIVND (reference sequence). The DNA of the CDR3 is TGTGCCAGTAGTATAGATCTGGAACACCTTAGCAATCAGCCCCAGCATTTT. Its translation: CASSIDLEHLSNQPQHF.

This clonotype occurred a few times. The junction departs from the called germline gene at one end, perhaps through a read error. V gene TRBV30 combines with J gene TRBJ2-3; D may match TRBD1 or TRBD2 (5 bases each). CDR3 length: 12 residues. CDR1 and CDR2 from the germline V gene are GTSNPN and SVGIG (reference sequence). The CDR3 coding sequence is TGCTCGCTCGGGGCTGGGGCAGATACGCAGTATTTT. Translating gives CSLGAGADTQYF. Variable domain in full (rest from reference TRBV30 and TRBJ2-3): SQTIHQWPATLVQPVGSPLSLECTVEGTSNPNLYWYRQAAGRGLQLLFYSVGIGQISSEVPQNLSASRPQDRQFILSSKKLLLSDSGFYLCSLGAGADTQYFGPGTRLTVL.

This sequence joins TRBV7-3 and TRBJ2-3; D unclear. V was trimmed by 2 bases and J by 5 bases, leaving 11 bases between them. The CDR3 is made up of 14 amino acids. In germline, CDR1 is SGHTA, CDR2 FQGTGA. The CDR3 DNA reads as TGTGCCAGCAGCTTATCCGCTTTGGAAGATACGCAGTATTTT. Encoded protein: CASSLSALEDTQYF.

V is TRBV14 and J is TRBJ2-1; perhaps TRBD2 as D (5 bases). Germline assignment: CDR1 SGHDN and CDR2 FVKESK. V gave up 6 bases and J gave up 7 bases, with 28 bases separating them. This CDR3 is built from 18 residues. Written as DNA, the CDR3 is TGTGCCAGCAGTCGGATTAGTTCTCCTTGGGTTTCGGGAAATGAGCAGTTCTTC. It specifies CASSRISSPWVSGNEQFF.

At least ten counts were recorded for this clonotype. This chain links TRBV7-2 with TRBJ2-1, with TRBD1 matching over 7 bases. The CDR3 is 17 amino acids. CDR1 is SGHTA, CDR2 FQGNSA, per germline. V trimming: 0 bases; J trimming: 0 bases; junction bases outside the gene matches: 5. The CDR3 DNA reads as TGTGCCAGCAGCTTAGCTCCCAGGGGGAGCTCCTACAATGAGCAGTTCTTC. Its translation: CASSLAPRGSSYNEQFF. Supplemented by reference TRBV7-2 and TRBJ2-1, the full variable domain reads GAGVSQSPSNKVTEKGKDVELRCDPISGHTALYWYRQSLGQGLEFLIYFQGNSAPDKSGLPSDRFSAERTGGSVSTLTIQRTQQEDSAVYLCASSLAPRGSSYNEQFFGPGTRLTVL.

CDR3 nucleotides: TGCGCCAGCAGTGTCGGGGGCGATAAGGAGCAGTACTTC. It codes for CASSVGGDKEQYF. The J gene is TRBJ2-7, the V gene TRBV10-1; D is possibly TRBD1 or TRBD2 (6 bases each). Germline V lookup: CDR1 WNHNN, CDR2 SYGVQD (reference sequence). V dropped 4 bases and J dropped 7 bases, with 14 bases sitting between them. The CDR3 contains 13 residues.

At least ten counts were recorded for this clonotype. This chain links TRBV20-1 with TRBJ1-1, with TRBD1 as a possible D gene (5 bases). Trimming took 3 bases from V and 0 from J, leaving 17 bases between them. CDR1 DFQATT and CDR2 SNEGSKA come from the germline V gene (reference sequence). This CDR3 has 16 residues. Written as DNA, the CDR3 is TGCAGTGCTAGGGACACTCTCGGCAGAATGAACACTGAAGCTTTCTTT. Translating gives CSARDTLGRMNTEAFF.

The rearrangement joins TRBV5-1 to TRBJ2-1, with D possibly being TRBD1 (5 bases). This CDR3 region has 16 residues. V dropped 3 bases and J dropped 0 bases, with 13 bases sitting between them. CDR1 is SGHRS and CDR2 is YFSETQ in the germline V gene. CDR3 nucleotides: TGCGCCAGCAGCTCCCCGAGACAGTCCTCCTACAATGAGCAGTTCTTC. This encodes CASSSPRQSSYNEQFF. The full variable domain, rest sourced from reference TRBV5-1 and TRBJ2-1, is KAGVTQTPRYLIKTRGQQVTLSCSPISGHRSVSWYQQTPGQGLQFLFEYFSETQRNKGNFPGRFSGRQFSNSRSEMNVSTLELGDSALYLCASSSPRQSSYNEQFFGPGTRLTVL.

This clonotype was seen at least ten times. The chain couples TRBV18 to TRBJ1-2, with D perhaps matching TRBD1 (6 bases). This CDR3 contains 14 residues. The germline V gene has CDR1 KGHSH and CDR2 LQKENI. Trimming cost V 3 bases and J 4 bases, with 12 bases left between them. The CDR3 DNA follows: TGTGCCAGCTCACCTACAGGACAGTCCTATGGCTACACCTTC. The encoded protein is CASSPTGQSYGYTF.

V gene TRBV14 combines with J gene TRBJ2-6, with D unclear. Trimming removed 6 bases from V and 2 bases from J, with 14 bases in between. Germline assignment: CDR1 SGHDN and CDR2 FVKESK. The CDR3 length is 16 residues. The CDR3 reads CASSQPSVAGANVLTF. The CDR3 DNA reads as TGTGCCAGCAGTCAACCGTCGGTGGCTGGGGCCAACGTCCTGACTTTC.

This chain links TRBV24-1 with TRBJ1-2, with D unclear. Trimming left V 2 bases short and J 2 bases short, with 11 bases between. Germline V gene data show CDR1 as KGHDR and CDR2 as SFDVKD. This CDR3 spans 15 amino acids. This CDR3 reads CATSDSGSLNYGYTF. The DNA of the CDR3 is TGTGCCACCAGTGATTCTGGGTCTCTGAACTATGGCTACACCTTC.

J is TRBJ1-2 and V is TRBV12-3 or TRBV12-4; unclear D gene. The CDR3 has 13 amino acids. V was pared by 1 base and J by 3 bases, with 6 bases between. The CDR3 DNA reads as TGTGCCAGCAGTTTAGGATGGGACTATGGCTACACCTTC. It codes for CASSLGWDYGYTF.

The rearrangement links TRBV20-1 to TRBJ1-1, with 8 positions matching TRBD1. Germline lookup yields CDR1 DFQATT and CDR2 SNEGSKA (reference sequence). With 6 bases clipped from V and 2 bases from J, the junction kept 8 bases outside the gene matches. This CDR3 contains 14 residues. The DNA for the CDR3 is TGCAGTGCCCGTCAGGGGGCCTTAAACACTGAAGCTTTCTTT. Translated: CSARQGALNTEAFF.

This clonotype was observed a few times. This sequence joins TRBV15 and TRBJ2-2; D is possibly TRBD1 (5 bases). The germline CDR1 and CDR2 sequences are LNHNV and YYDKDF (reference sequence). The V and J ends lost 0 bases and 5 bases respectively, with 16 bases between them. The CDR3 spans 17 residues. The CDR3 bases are TGTGCCACCAGCAGAGATAGGATTACAGGCAATACCGGGGAGCTGTTTTTT. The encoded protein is CATSRDRITGNTGELFF.

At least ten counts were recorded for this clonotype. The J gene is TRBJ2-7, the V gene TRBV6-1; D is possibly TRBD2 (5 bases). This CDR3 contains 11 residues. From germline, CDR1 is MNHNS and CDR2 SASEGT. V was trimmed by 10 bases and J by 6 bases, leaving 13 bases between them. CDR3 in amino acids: CATRSRGEQYV. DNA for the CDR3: TGTGCCACCAGGTCTCGGGGCGAGCAGTACGTC.

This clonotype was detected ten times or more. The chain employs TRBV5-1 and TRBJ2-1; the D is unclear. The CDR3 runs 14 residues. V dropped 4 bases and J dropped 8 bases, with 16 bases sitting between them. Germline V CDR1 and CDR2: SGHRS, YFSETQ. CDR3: CASSPNPGSDEQFF. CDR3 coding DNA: TGCGCCAGCAGCCCCAATCCTGGGTCGGATGAGCAGTTCTTC.

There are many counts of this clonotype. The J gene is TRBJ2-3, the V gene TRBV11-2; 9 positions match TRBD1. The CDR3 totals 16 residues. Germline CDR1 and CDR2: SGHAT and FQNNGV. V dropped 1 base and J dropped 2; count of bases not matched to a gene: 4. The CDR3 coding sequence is TGTGCCAGCAGCTTAGCAGGACAGGGGATCACAGATACGCAGTATTTT. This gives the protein CASSLAGQGITDTQYF. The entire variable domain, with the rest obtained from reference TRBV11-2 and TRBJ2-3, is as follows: EAGVAQSPRYKIIEKRQSVAFWCNPISGHATLYWYQQILGQGPKLLIQFQNNGVVDDSQLPKDRFSAERLKGVDSTLKIQPAKLEDSAVYLCASSLAGQGITDTQYFGPGTRLTVL.

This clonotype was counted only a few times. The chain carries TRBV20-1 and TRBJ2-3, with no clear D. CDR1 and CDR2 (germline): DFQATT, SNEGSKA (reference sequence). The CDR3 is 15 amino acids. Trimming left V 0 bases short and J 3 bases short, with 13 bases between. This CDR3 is CSARDSSPGTDTQYF. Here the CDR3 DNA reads TGCAGTGCTAGAGATTCGAGCCCTGGGACAGATACGCAGTATTTT.

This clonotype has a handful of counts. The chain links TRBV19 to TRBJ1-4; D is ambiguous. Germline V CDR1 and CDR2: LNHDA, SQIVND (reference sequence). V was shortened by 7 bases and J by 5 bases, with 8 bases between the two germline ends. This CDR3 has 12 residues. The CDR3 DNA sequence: TGTGCCAGTATGGAACTCAATGAAAAACTGTTTTTT. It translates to CASMELNEKLFF.

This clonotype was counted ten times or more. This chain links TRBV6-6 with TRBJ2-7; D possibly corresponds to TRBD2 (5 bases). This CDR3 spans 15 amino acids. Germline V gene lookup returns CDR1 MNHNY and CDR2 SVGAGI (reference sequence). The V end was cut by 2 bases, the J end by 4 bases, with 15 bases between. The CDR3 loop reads CASSYSATKSYEQYV. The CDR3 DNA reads TGTGCCAGCAGTTACAGCGCGACTAAGAGTTACGAGCAGTACGTC.

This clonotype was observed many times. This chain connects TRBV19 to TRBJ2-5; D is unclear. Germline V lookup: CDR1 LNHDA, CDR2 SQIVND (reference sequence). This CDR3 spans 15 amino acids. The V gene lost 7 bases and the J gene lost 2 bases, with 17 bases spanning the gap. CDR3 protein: CASTDVDGTQETQYF. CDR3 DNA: TGTGCCAGTACCGATGTAGACGGAACACAAGAGACCCAGTACTTC.

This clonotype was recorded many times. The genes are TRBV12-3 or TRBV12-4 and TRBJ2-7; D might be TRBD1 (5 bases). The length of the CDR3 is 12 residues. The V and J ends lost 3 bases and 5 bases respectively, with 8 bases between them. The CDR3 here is CASSFDSNEQYV. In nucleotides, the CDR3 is TGTGCCAGCAGTTTCGACAGCAACGAGCAGTACGTC.

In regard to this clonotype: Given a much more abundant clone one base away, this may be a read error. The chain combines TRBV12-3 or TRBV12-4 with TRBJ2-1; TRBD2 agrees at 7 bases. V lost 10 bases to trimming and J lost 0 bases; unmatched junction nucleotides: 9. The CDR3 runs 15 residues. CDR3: CANRQRGSSYNEQFF. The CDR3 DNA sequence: TGTGCCAACAGACAGCGGGGTAGCTCCTACAATGAGCAGTTCTTC.

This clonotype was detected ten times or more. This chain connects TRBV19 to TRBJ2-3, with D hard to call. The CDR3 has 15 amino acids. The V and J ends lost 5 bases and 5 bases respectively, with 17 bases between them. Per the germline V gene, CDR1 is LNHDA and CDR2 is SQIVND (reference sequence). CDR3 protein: CASSGDDASRDTQYF. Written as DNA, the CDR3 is TGTGCCAGTAGTGGCGACGACGCTTCGAGAGATACGCAGTATTTT.